Listed below are T cell receptor beta chains from one sample, sequenced in a study of cytomegalovirus exposure and HLA in healthy donors. Generated by immunoSEQ multiplex PCR, the TCRdb table keeps only in-frame clones and is missing some. In the table there are about 160,000 clones, 82% of which are singletons. Material for sequencing was PBMCs. The receptors come from a man in his forties or fifties in good health and CMV-seropositive. Both conserved end residues are part of each CDR3. D genes are given only for firm matches. Size is stated for part of the rows, as once, few or many counts, or as a class when the clone is expanded.

size	D	V	J	DNA	CDR3
few	NA	TRBV9	TRBJ1-2	TGTGCCAGCAGCGTAGGGGGGCTCGAGACCTATGGCTACACCTTC	CASSVGGLETYGYTF
NA	TRBD1	TRBV29-1	TRBJ2-1	TGCAGCGTTGAAGACGCGGGGCCCGGGACAGGGGTAATTGAGCAGTTCTTC	CSVEDAGPGTGVIEQFF
NA	NA	TRBV29-1	TRBJ2-7	TGCAGCGTTGAACAGGCTAGCACGAGCTCCTACGAGCAGTACTTC	CSVEQASTSSYEQYF
NA	TRBD1	TRBV6-5	TRBJ1-1	TGTGCCAGCAGTCACGACAGGGATCGCACTGAAGCTTTCTTT	CASSHDRDRTEAFF
NA	TRBD2	TRBV7-9	TRBJ2-3	TGTGCCAGCAGCTTTATGGCGGGAGGAAAAACAGATACGCAGTATTTT	CASSFMAGGKTDTQYF
NA	TRBD1	TRBV6-1	TRBJ1-6	TGTGCCGGAGGGACAGACTATAATTCACCCCTCCACTTT	CAGGTDYNSPLHF
NA	NA	TRBV27	TRBJ1-2	TGTGCCAGCAGTTCCCCGGACGGGAGCTATGGCTACACCTTC	CASSSPDGSYGYTF
NA	NA	TRBV13	TRBJ1-4	TGTGCCAGCAGCTTAGTGGGGAGTGAAAAACTGTTTTTT	CASSLVGSEKLFF
NA	TRBD1	TRBV5-4	TRBJ2-3	TGTGCCAGCAGCTTATCCTGGGACAGGGATACAGATACGCAGTATTTT	CASSLSWDRDTDTQYF
NA	TRBD2	TRBV5-8	TRBJ2-2	TGTGCCAGCAGCTTTAGCGGGGGCCTCACCGGGGAGCTGTTTTTT	CASSFSGGLTGELFF
NA	TRBD1	TRBV30	TRBJ1-2	TGTGCCTGGAGTCCGGACAGGGAGGCCTATGGCTACACCTTC	CAWSPDREAYGYTF
NA	NA	TRBV11-3	TRBJ2-5	TGTGCCAGCAGCTCCGACAGCCAAGAGACCCAGTACTTC	CASSSDSQETQYF
NA	NA	TRBV28	TRBJ1-4	TGTGCCAGCAGGGCGGGACGAATTAATGAAAAACTGTTTTTT	CASRAGRINEKLFF
NA	TRBD2	TRBV27	TRBJ2-2	TGTGCCAGCAGTGCCCGACTAGCGGGAGGCCCCACCGGGGAGCTGTTTTTT	CASSARLAGGPTGELFF
NA	NA	TRBV7-7	TRBJ1-4	TGTGCTAGCAGCTTAGGCGGAGGGGAAAAACTGTTTTTT	CASSLGGGEKLFF